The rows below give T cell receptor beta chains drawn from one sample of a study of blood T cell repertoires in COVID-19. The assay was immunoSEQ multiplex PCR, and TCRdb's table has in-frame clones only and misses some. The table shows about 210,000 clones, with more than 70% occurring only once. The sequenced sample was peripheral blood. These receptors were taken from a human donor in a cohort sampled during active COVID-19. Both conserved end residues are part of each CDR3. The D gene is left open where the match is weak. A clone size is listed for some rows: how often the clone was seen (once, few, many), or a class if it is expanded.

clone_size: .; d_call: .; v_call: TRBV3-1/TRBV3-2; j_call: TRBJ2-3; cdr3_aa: CASSQGGRGLSTDTQYF; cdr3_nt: TGTGCCAGCAGCCAAGGGGGTAGGGGACTCAGTACAGATACGCAGTATTTT
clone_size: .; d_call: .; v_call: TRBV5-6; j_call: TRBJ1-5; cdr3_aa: CASSLEAGPQHF; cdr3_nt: TGTGCCAGCAGCCTTGAAGCAGGGCCCCAGCATTTT
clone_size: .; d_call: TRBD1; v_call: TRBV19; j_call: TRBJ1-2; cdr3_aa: CASSIEGTANYGYTF; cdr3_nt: TGTGCCAGTAGTATAGAGGGGACAGCTAACTATGGCTACACCTTC
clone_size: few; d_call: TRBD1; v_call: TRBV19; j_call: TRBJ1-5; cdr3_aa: CASSIAPGETGGGNQPQHF; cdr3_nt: TGTGCCAGTAGTATAGCCCCAGGGGAGACAGGGGGGGGAAATCAGCCCCAGCATTTT
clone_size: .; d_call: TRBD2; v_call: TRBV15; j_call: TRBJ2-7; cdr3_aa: CATSSDLSGGSYEQYF; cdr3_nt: TGTGCCACCAGCAGCGATCTTAGCGGGGGATCCTACGAGCAGTACTTC
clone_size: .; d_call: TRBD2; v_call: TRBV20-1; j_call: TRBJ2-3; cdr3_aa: CSARGGGTQYF; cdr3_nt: TGCAGTGCTAGAGGGGGGGGGACGCAGTATTTT
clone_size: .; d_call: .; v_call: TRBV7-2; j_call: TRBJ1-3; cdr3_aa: CASSPEKRRNTIYF; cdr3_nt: TGTGCCAGCAGCCCGGAGAAAAGGAGAAACACCATATATTTT
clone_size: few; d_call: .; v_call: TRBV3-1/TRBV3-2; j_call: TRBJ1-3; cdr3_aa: CASSQERLFLGSGNTIYF; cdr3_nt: TGTGCCAGCAGCCAAGAGCGTCTCTTTCTCGGCTCTGGAAACACCATATATTTT
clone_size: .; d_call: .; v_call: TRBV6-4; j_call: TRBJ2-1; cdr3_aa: CASSDGLYNEQFF; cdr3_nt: TGTGCCAGCAGCGATGGACTGTACAATGAGCAGTTCTTC
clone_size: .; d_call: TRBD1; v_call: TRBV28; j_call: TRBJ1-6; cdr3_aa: CASLQGASYNSPLHF; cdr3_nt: TGTGCCAGCCTACAGGGGGCGTCCTATAATTCACCCCTCCACTTT
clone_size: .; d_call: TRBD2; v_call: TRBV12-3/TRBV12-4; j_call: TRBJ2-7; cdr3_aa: CASSLGLNGGQYF; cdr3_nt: TGTGCCAGCAGCCTGGGACTAAACGGTGGGCAGTACTTC
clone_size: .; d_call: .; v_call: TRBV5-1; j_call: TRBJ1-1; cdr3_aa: CASSLVQGSTEAFF; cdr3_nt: TGCGCCAGCAGCTTAGTCCAGGGTTCCACTGAAGCTTTCTTT
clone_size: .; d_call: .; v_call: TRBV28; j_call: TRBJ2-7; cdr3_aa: CASSSFLTGFEQYF; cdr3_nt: TGTGCCAGCAGTTCTTTCCTCACAGGGTTCGAGCAGTACTTC
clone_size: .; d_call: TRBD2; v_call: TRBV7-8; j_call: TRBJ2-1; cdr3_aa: CASSSEIRPSGRALDEQFF; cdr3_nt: TGTGCCAGCAGCTCTGAGATCAGACCTAGCGGGAGGGCCTTGGATGAGCAGTTCTTC
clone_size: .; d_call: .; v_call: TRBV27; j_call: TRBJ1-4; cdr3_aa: CASREDRTATNEKLFF; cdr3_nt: TGTGCCAGCAGGGAAGACAGGACTGCAACTAATGAAAAACTGTTTTTT
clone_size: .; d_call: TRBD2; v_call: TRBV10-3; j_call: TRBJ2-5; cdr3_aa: CAISEAGEGQETQYF; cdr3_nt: TGTGCCATCAGTGAGGCGGGAGAGGGACAAGAGACCCAGTACTTC
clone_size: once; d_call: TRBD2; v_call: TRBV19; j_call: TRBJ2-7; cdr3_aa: CAPPRTTSSHEQYF; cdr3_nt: TGTGCCCCCCCCCGCACGACTAGCTCGCACGAGCAGTACTTC
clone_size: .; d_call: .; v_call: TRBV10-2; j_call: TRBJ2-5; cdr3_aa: CASREDFPGETQYF; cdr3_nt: TGCGCCAGCAGGGAGGACTTCCCAGGGGAGACCCAGTACTTC
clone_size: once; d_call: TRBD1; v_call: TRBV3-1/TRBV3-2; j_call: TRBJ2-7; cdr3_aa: CASSQGAGGLGSYEQYF; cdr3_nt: TGTGCCAGCAGCCAAGGGGCAGGGGGCTTGGGCTCCTACGAGCAGTACTTC
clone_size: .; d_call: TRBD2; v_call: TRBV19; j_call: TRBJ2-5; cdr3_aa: CASGTSGSQRETQYF; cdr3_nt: TGTGCCAGCGGGACTAGCGGGAGTCAGAGGGAGACCCAGTACTTC
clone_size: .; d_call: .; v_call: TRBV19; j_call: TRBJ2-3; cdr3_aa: CASSMFQGRFPSTDTQYF; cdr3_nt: TGTGCCAGTAGTATGTTCCAGGGGCGCTTCCCTAGCACAGATACGCAGTATTTT
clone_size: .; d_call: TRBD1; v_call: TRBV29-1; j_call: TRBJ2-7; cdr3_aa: CSPTNRTGYEQYF; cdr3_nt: TGCAGCCCCACTAATCGGACAGGCTACGAGCAGTACTTC
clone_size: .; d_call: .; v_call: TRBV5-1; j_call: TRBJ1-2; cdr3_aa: CASSFEDTNYGYTF; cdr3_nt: TGCGCCAGCAGCTTCGAGGACACCAACTATGGCTACACCTTC
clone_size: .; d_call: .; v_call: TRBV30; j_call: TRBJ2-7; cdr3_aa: CAWSVGLVGYF; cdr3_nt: TGTGCCTGGAGTGTAGGCCTAGTCGGGTACTTC
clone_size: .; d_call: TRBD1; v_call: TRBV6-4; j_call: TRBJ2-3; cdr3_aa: CASSDAGGAADTQYF; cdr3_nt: TGTGCCAGCAGTGACGCAGGGGGAGCGGCAGATACGCAGTATTTT
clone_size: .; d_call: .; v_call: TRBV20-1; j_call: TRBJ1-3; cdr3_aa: CSASIDGQRPSGNTIYF; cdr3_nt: TGCAGTGCTAGTATAGACGGCCAGCGCCCCTCTGGAAACACCATATATTTT
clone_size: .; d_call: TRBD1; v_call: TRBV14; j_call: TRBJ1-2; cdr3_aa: CASSQIQGWAYGYTF; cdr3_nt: TGTGCCAGCAGCCAAATACAGGGGTGGGCCTATGGCTACACCTTC
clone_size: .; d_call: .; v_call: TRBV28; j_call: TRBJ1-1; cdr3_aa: CASGGDINTEAFF; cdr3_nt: TGTGCCAGCGGGGGGGATATAAACACTGAAGCTTTCTTT
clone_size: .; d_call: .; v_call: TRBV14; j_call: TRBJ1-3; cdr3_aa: CASSPRLPLSGNTIYF; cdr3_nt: TGTGCCAGCAGCCCACGACTGCCTCTCTCTGGAAACACCATATATTTT
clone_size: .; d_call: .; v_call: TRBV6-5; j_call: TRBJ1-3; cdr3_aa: CASSVSGVSGNTIYF; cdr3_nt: TGTGCCAGCAGCGTATCAGGGGTATCGGGAAACACCATATATTTT
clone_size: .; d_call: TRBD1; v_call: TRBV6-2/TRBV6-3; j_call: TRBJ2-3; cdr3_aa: CASSDRGTDTQYF; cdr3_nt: TGTGCCAGCAGTGACAGGGGGACAGATACGCAGTATTTT
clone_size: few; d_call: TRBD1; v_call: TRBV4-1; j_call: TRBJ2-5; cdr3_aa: CASSRGQLIQETQYF; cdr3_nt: TGCGCCAGCAGCCGGGGACAGCTAATCCAAGAGACCCAGTACTTC
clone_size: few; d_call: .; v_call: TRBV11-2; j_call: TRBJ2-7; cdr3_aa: CASSRSDSLSYEQYF; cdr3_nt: TGTGCCAGCAGCCGTTCGGACTCTTTATCCTACGAGCAGTACTTC
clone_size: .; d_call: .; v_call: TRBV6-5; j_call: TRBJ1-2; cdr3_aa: CAPIERGNYGYTF; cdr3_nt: TGTGCCCCCATCGAAAGGGGGAACTATGGCTACACCTTC
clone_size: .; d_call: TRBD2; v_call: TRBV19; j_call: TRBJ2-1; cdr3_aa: CASTTRPGLGNNEQFF; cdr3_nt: TGTGCCAGTACCACCCGGCCGGGACTAGGGAACAATGAGCAGTTCTTC
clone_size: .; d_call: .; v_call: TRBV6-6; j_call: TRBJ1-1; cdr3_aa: CASITGISENTEAFF; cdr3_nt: TGTGCCAGTATTACAGGGATAAGCGAGAACACTGAAGCTTTCTTT
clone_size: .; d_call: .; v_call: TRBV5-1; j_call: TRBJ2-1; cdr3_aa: CASSEGGGVNEQFF; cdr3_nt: TGCGCCAGCAGCGAAGGAGGGGGGGTCAATGAGCAGTTCTTC
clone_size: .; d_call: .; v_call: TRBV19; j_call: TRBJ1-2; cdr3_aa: CASNPAGLSSYGYTF; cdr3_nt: TGTGCCAGTAACCCAGCGGGGCTTAGTAGCTATGGCTACACCTTC
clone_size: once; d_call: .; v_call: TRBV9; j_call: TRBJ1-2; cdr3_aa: CASSVGGLVANYGYTF; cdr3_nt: TGTGCCAGCAGCGTGGGGGGGCTCGTAGCTAACTATGGCTACACCTTC
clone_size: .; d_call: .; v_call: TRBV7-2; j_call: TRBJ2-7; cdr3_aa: CASSFQGGSYEQYF; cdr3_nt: TGTGCCAGCAGCTTTCAGGGGGGCTCCTACGAGCAGTACTTC
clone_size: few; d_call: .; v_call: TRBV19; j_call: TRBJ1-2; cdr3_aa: CASSSWQIVNYGYTF; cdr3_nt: TGTGCCAGTAGTTCTTGGCAGATCGTTAACTATGGCTACACCTTC
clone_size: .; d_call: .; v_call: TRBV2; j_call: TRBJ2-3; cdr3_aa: CASMGGSTDTQYF; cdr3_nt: TGTGCCAGCATGGGGGGAAGCACAGATACGCAGTATTTT
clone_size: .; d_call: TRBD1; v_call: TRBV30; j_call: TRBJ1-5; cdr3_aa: CAWSLQGGQPQHF; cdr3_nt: TGTGCCTGGAGTCTCCAGGGGGGTCAGCCCCAGCATTTT
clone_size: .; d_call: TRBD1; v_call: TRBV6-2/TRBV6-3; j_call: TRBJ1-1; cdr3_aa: CASSWDRGNTEAFF; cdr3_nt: TGTGCCAGCAGTTGGGACAGGGGTAACACTGAAGCTTTCTTT
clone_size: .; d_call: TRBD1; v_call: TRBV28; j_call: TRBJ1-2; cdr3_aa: CASSRDRGGYTF; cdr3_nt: TGTGCCAGCAGCAGGGACAGGGGCGGCTACACCTTC
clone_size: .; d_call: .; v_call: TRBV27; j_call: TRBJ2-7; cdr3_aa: CASSLGRTEAYEQYF; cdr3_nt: TGTGCCAGCAGTTTAGGCAGGACAGAAGCCTACGAGCAGTACTTC
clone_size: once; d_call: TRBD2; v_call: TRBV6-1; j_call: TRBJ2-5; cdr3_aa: CASSETRGARETQYF; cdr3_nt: TGTGCCAGCAGTGAAACGCGGGGGGCACGAGAGACCCAGTACTTC
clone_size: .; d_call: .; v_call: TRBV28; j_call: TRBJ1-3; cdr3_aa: CASRATENTIYF; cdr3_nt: TGTGCCAGCAGGGCTACAGAGAACACCATATATTTT